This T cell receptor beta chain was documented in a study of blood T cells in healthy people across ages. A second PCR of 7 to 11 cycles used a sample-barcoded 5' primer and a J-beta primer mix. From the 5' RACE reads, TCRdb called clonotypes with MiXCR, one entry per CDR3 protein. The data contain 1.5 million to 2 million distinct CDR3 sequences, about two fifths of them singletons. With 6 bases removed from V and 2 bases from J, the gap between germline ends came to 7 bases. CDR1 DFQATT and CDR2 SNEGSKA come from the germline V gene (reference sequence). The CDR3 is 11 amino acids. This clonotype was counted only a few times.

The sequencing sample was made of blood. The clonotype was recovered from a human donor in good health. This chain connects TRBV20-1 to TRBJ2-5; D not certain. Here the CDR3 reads CSAEAQETQYF. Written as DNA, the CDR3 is TGCAGTGCAGAGGCGCAAGAGACCCAGTACTTC.